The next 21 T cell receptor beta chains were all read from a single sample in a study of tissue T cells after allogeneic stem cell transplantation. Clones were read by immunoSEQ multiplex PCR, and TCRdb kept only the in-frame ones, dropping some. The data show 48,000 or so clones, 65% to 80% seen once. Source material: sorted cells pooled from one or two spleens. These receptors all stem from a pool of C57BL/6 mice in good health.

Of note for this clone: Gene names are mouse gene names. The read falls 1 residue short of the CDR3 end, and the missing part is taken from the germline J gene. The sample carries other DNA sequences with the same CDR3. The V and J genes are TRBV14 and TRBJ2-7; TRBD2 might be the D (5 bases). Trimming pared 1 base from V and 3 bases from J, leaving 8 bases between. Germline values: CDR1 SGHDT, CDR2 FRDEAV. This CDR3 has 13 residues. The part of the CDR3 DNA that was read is TGTGCCAGCAGTTTCCTGACTGTCTATGAACAGTAC. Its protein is CASSFLTVYEQY. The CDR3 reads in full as CASSFLTVYEQYF.

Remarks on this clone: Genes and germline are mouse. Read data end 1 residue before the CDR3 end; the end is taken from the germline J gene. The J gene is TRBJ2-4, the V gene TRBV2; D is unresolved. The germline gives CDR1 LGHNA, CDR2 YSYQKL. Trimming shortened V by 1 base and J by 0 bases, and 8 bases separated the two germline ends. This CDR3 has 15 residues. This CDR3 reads CASSQGLFSQNTLYF. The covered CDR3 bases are TGTGCCAGCAGCCAAGGACTTTTTAGTCAAAACACCTTGTAC.

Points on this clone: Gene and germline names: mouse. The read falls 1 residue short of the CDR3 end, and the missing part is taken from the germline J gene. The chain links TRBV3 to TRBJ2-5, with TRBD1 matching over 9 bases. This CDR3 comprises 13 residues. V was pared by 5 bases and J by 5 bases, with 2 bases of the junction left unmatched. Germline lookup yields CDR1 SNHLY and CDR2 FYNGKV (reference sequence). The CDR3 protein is CASSHRGRDTQYF. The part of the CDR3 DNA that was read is TGTGCCAGCAGCCACAGGGGGCGAGACACCCAGTAC.

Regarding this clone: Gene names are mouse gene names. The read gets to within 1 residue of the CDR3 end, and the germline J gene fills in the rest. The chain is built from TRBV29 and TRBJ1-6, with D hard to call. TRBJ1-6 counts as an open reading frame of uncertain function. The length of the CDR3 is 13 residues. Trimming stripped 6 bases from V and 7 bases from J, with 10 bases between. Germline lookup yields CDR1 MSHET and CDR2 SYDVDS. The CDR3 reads CASSRQTNSPLYF. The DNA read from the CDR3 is TGTGCTAGCAGCCGACAAACAAATTCGCCCCTCTAC.

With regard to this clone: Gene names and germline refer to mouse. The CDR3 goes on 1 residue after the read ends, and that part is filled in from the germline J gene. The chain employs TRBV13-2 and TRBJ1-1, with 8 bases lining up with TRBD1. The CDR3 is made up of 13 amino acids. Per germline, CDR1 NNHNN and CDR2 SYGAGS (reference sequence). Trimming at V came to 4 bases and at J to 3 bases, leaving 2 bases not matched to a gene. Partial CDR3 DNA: TGTGCCAGCGGTCCAGGGGGCTACACAGAAGTCTTC. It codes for CASGPGGYTEVF. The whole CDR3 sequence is CASGPGGYTEVFF.

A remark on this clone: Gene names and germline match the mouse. CDR3 bases read: TGTGCCAGCGGTGATGCTGGGGACAGGGGGGGGAGCAACCAGGCTCCGCTT. It codes for CASGDAGDRGGSNQAPL. The complete CDR3 sequence is CASGDAGDRGGSNQAPLF. This sequence joins TRBV13-2 and TRBJ1-5; the match to TRBD1 covers 11 bases. The read ends 1 residue shy of where the CDR3 ends; the end is completed using the germline J gene. This CDR3 contains 18 residues. The V and J ends lost 0 bases and 3 bases, in that order; junction bases with no gene match: 8. The germline gives CDR1 NNHNN, CDR2 SYGAGS (reference sequence).

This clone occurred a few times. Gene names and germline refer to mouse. The covered CDR3 bases are TGTGCCAGCAGCCTCGGGGGGTTTGAACAGTAC. Amino acid sequence: CASSLGGFEQY. The whole CDR3 sequence is CASSLGGFEQYF. The chain uses TRBV14 and TRBJ2-7; possible D gene TRBD2, 6 bases. The CDR3 is cut off 1 residue early in the read; its end comes from the germline J gene. Trimming left V 5 bases short and J 6 bases short, with 12 bases between. CDR1 is SGHDT, CDR2 FRDEAV, per germline. This CDR3 contains 12 residues.

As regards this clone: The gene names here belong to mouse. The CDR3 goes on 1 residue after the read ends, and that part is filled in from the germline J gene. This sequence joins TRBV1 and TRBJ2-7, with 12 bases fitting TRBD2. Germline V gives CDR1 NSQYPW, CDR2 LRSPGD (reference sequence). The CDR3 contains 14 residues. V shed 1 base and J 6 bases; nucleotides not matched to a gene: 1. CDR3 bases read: TGCACCTGCAGTGCAGGACTGGGGGGGCGTGAACAGTAC. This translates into CTCSAGLGGREQY. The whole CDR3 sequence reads CTCSAGLGGREQYF.

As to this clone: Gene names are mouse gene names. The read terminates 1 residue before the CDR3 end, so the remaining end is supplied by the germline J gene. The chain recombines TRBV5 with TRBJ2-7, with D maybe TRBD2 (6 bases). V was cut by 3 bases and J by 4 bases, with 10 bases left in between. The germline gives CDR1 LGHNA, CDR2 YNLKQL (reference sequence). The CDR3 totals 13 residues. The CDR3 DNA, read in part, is TGTGCCAGCAGCCATTCTGGGGAGTATGAACAGTAC. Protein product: CASSHSGEYEQY. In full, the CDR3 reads CASSHSGEYEQYF.

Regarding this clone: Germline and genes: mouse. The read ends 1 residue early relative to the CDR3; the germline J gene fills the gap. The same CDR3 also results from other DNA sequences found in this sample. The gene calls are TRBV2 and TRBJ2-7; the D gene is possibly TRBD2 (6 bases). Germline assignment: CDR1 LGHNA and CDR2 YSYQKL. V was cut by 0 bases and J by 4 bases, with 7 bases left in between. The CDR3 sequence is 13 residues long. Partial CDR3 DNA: TGTGCCAGCAGCCAAGATCTGGGGTATGAACAGTAC. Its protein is CASSQDLGYEQY. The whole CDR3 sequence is CASSQDLGYEQYF.

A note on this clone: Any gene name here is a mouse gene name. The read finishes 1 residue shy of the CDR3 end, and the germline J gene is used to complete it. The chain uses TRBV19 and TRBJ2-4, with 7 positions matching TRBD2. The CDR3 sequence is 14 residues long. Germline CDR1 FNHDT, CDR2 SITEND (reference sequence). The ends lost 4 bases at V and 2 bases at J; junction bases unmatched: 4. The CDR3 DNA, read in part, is TGTGCCAGCAGTGCTGGGGGATATCAAAACACCTTGTAC. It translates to CASSAGGYQNTLY. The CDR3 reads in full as CASSAGGYQNTLYF.

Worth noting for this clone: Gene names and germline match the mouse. The CDR3 protein is CASSPDWGYEQYF. The CDR3 DNA, read in part, is TGTGCCAGCAGCCCCGACTGGGGTTATGAACAGTAC. The chain links TRBV4 to TRBJ2-7; 8 nucleotides match TRBD2. The CDR3 is cut off 1 residue early in the read; its end comes from the germline J gene. V lost 5 bases to trimming and J lost 4 bases; unmatched junction nucleotides: 4. CDR3 length: 13 residues. Germline values: CDR1 LGHDT, CDR2 YNNKQL (reference sequence).

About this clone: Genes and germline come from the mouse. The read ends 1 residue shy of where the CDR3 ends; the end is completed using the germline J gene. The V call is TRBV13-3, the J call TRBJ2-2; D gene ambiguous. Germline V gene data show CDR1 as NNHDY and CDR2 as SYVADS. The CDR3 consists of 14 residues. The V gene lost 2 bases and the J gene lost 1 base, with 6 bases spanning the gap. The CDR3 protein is CASSEHQNTGQLYF. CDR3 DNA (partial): TGTGCCAGCAGTGAACATCAAAACACCGGGCAGCTCTAC.

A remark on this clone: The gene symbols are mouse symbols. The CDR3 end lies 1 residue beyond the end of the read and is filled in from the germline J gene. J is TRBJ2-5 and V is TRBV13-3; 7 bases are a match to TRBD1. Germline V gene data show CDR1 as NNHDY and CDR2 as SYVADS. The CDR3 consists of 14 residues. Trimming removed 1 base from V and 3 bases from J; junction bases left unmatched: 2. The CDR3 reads CASSDRRGQDTQYF. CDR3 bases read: TGTGCCAGCAGTGATCGCAGGGGGCAAGACACCCAGTAC. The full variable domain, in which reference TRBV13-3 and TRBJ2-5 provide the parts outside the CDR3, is EAAVTQSPRSKVAVTGGKVTLSCHQTNNHDYMYWYRQDTGHGLRLIHYSYVADSTEKGDIPDGYKASRPSQENFSLILELASLSQTAVYFCASSDRRGQDTQYFGPGTRLLVL.

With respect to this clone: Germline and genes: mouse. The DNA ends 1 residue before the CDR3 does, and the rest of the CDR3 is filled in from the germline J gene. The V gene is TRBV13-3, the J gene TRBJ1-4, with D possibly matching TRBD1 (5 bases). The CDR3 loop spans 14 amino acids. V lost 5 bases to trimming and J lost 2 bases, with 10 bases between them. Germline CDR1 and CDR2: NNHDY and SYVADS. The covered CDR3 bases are TGTGCCAGCAGAGCGGGACGATCCAACGAAAGATTATTT. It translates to CASRAGRSNERLF. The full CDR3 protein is CASRAGRSNERLFF.

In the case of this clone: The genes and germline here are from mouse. The chain's CDR3 is CASSQDRGHSAETLYF. The sequenced CDR3 bases are TGTGCCAGCAGCCAAGACAGGGGGCATAGTGCAGAAACGCTGTAT. This chain links TRBV5 with TRBJ2-3; 8 nucleotides line up with TRBD1. The read halts 1 residue ahead of the CDR3 end, with the missing end drawn from the germline J gene. Trimming removed 0 bases from V and 0 bases from J; junction bases left unmatched: 2. Germline CDR1 LGHNA, CDR2 YNLKQL (reference sequence). The CDR3 length is 16 residues.

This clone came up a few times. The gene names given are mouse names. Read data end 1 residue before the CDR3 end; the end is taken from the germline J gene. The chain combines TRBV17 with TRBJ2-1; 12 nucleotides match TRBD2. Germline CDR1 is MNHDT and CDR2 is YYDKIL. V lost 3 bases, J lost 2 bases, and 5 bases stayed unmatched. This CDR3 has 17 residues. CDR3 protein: CASSRRLGGRDYAEQFF. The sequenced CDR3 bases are TGTGCTAGCAGTAGGAGACTGGGGGGGCGCGACTATGCTGAGCAGTTC.

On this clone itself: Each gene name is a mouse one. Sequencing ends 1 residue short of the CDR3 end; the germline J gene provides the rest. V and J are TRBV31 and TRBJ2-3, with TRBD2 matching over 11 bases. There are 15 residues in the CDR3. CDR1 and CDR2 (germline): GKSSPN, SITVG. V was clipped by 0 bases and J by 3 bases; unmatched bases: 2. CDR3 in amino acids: CAWSLHWGGAETLYF. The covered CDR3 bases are TGTGCCTGGAGTCTACACTGGGGGGGCGCAGAAACGCTGTAT.

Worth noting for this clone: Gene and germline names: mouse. The CDR3 spells CAWSLVGTNSDYTF. CDR3 bases read: TGTGCCTGGAGTCTGGTCGGTACAAACTCCGACTACACC. The chain is built from TRBV31 and TRBJ1-2, with no clear D. The sequence runs out 1 residue before the end of the CDR3; the remainder is reconstructed from the germline J gene. This CDR3 contains 14 residues. The V end was cut by 0 bases, the J end by 0 bases, with 8 bases between. Germline values: CDR1 GKSSPN, CDR2 SITVG.

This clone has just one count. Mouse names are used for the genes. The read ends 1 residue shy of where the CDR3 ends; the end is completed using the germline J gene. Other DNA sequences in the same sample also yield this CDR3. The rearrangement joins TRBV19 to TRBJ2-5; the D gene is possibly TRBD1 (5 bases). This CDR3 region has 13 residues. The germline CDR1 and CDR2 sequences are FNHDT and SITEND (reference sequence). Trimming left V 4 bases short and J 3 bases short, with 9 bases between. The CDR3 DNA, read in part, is TGTGCCAGCAGTCCCGGACATCAAGACACCCAGTAC. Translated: CASSPGHQDTQY. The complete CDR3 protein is CASSPGHQDTQYF.

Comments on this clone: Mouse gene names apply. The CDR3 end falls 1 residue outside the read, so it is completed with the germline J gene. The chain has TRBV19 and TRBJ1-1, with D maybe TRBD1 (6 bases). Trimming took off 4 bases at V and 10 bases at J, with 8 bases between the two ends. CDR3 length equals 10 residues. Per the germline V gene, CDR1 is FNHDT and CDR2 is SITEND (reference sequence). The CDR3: CASSGGPVFF. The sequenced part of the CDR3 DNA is TGTGCCAGCAGTGGGGGGCCAGTCTTC.